These 21 T cell receptor beta chains share one sample of origin, sequenced in a study of T cell responses to AZD1222 COVID-19 vaccine. Sequencing used immunoSEQ multiplex PCR; TCRdb keeps in-frame clones, though not all of them. Of more than 150,000 clones listed, approximately 91% were seen once; the top ten hold approximately 1.5%. The sequences come from peripheral blood, collected 28 days after the second AZD1222 dose. Receptors originate from an adult who received the AZD1222 COVID-19 vaccine.

The chain carries TRBV14 and TRBJ1-1; possible D gene TRBD1, 6 bases. The CDR3 runs 14 residues. The V end was cut by 4 bases, the J end by 6 bases, with 15 bases between. Germline CDR1 SGHDN, CDR2 FVKESK. DNA for the CDR3: TGTGCCAGCAGCCGACAGGATAGGCGGTCTGAAGCTTTCTTT. As protein: CASSRQDRRSEAFF.

In nucleotides, the CDR3 is TGTGCCAGCAGTTCCAGGGATCCCCTTAACGAGCAGTACTTC. Protein sequence: CASSSRDPLNEQYF. The rearrangement links TRBV28 to TRBJ2-7; perhaps TRBD1 as D (5 bases). CDR1 MDHEN and CDR2 SYDVKM come from the germline V gene. V lost 4 bases and J 5 bases, leaving 15 bases between the germline ends. CDR3 length: 14 residues.

The rearrangement uses TRBV24-1 and TRBJ1-4; 7 bases line up with TRBD1. The ends lost 3 bases at V and 8 bases at J; junction bases unmatched: 5. CDR1 is KGHDR and CDR2 is SFDVKD in the germline V gene. The CDR3 sequence is 14 residues long. The CDR3 spells CATSDTDRTEKLFF. The CDR3 nucleotides read TGTGCCACCAGTGATACGGACAGGACCGAAAAACTGTTTTTT.

The chain combines TRBV27 with TRBJ1-2, with D maybe TRBD1 (6 bases). The ends were cut back, 2 bases at V and 4 bases at J, with 20 bases in the middle. The CDR3 is 17 amino acids. Germline V gives CDR1 MNHEY, CDR2 SMNVEV (reference sequence). In DNA, the CDR3 is TGTGCCAGCAGTTTAACCCGGTGGGGGGGCGTAACCTATGGCTACACCTTC. Protein product: CASSLTRWGGVTYGYTF.

V usage is TRBV9 and J usage is TRBJ2-7; D remains ambiguous. This CDR3 has 13 residues. Germline CDR1 is SGDLS and CDR2 is YYNGEE. Trimming stripped 3 bases from V and 2 bases from J, with 9 bases between. In DNA, the CDR3 is TGTGCCAGCAGCGCCACGCCAGCCTACGAGCAGTACTTC. Translation gives CASSATPAYEQYF.

The chain joins TRBV5-5 to TRBJ2-7; a weak D match, TRBD1 (5 bases). CDR1 and CDR2 (germline): SGHKS, YYEKEE (reference sequence). The CDR3 extends over 12 amino acids. V was shortened by 5 bases and J by 3 bases, with 9 bases between the two germline ends. CDR3 bases: TGTGCCAGCAGGATGGACAACTACGAGCAGTACTTC. Translation: CASRMDNYEQYF.

The V gene is TRBV5-4, the J gene TRBJ1-1; no firm D call. The germline CDR1 and CDR2 sequences are SGHNT and YYREEE (reference sequence). This CDR3 comprises 15 residues. V lost 4 bases and J 2 bases, leaving 15 bases between the germline ends. CDR3 bases: TGTGCCAGCAGCCCGGTAAAGAGAAGTAACACTGAAGCTTTCTTT. Its translation is CASSPVKRSNTEAFF.

The chain couples TRBV30 to TRBJ1-5; D remains ambiguous. V shed 0 bases and J shed 7 bases, with 13 bases lying between them. Germline V gene lookup returns CDR1 GTSNPN and CDR2 SVGIG (reference sequence). This CDR3 region has 14 residues. DNA of the CDR3: TGTGCCTGGAGTGTTCTCGGACGGCGACAGCCCCAGCATTTT. Residues: CAWSVLGRRQPQHF.

The chain couples TRBV11-2 to TRBJ2-1, with 8 nucleotides matching TRBD2. The ends lost 6 bases at V and 6 bases at J; junction bases unmatched: 10. The germline gives CDR1 SGHAT, CDR2 FQNNGV. This CDR3 is 15 amino acids long. The CDR3 nucleotides are TGTGCCAGCAGTCCCGGGACTAGAGGATTCAATGAGCAGTTCTTC. As protein: CASSPGTRGFNEQFF.

The CDR3 reads CASKRDGNTEAFF. CDR3 DNA: TGTGCCAGCAAAAGGGACGGGAACACTGAAGCTTTCTTT. V and J are TRBV2 and TRBJ1-1; a weak D match, TRBD1 (5 bases). V was trimmed by 7 bases and J by 1 base, leaving 10 bases between them. This CDR3 is built from 13 residues. The germline V gene has CDR1 SNHLY and CDR2 FYNNEI.

Only one count was recorded for this clone. This chain joins TRBV28 and TRBJ2-2; 11 nucleotides match TRBD2. The CDR3 runs 16 residues. The germline gives CDR1 MDHEN, CDR2 SYDVKM. Trimming cost V 6 bases and J 5 bases; bases outside gene matches: 8. The CDR3 DNA is TGTGCCAGCAGCCCAACTAGCGGGAGTTTTACCGGGGAGCTGTTTTTT. Translating gives CASSPTSGSFTGELFF. The variable domain in full, with the rest retrieved from reference TRBV28 and TRBJ2-2, is DVKVTQSSRYLVKRTGEKVFLECVQDMDHENMFWYRQDPGLGLRLIYFSYDVKMKEKGDIPEGYSVSREKKERFSLILESASTNQTSMYLCASSPTSGSFTGELFFGEGSRLTVL.

This chain connects TRBV9 to TRBJ2-5; 10 bases match TRBD2. Germline V CDR1 and CDR2: SGDLS, YYNGEE. CDR3 size: 15 residues. Trimming removed 4 bases from V and 5 bases from J; junction bases left unmatched: 8. CDR3 bases: TGTGCCAGCAGCCCGGGACTAGCGTTTCCCGAGACCCAGTACTTC. Translation: CASSPGLAFPETQYF. Full variable domain (remainder filled in from reference TRBV9 and TRBJ2-5): DSGVTQTPKHLITATGQRVTLRCSPRSGDLSVYWYQQSLDQGLQFLIQYYNGEERAKGNILERFSAQQFPDLHSELNLSSLELGDSALYFCASSPGLAFPETQYFGPGTRLLVL.

This chain uses TRBV3-1 (or the pseudogene TRBV3-2) with TRBJ1-2; 7 positions match TRBD1. J was trimmed by 8 bases and V by 2 bases; bases with no gene match: 8. The CDR3 has 14 amino acids. The germline V gene has CDR1 LGHDT and CDR2 YNNKEL (reference sequence). The CDR3 coding sequence is TGTGCCAGCAGCCAACGGACAGGAAGCGGCGGCTACACCTTC. Translated, it gives CASSQRTGSGGYTF.

The genes are TRBV24-1 and TRBJ1-5, with D perhaps TRBD1 (6 bases). Germline V gives CDR1 KGHDR, CDR2 SFDVKD. There are 16 residues in the CDR3. V shed 7 bases and J shed 0 bases, with 15 bases lying between them. CDR3 sequence: CATRAGTPYSNQPQHF. CDR3 coding DNA: TGTGCCACCAGAGCCGGGACACCCTATAGCAATCAGCCCCAGCATTTT.

The J gene is TRBJ1-1, the V gene TRBV6-5; TRBD1 aligns across 7 bases. CDR1 and CDR2 (germline): MNHEY, SVGAGI. CDR3 length equals 13 residues. Unmatched junction bases numbered 3, after V lost 8 bases and J lost 0 bases. The chain's CDR3 is CASSGGVNTEAFF. For the CDR3, the DNA is TGTGCCAGCTCAGGGGGGGTGAACACTGAAGCTTTCTTT.

This sequence joins TRBV19 and TRBJ1-5; the D is unclear. In germline, CDR1 is LNHDA, CDR2 SQIVND (reference sequence). The CDR3 extends over 14 amino acids. V was cut by 6 bases and J by 1 base, with 10 bases left in between. The CDR3, as DNA: TGTGCCAGTAGCAGCCCCTCCAGCAATCAGCCCCAGCATTTT. This gives the protein CASSSPSSNQPQHF.

V usage is TRBV28 and J usage is TRBJ2-2; the match to TRBD2 covers 8 bases. The J segment lost 5 bases and the V segment lost 8 bases, leaving 13 bases of the junction unmatched. CDR3 length: 16 residues. CDR1 and CDR2 from the germline V gene are MDHEN and SYDVKM. The CDR3 loop reads CASFKWEREFTGELFF. The CDR3 DNA sequence: TGTGCCAGCTTTAAGTGGGAGCGGGAGTTTACCGGGGAGCTGTTTTTT.

The rearrangement links TRBV18 to TRBJ2-5; perhaps TRBD2 as D (6 bases). The V end lost 0 bases, the J end lost 8 bases, and 28 bases lay between the germline ends. The CDR3 extends over 19 amino acids. In germline, CDR1 is KGHSH, CDR2 LQKENI. The CDR3 here is CASSPPSVDARRGVDTQYF. The CDR3 bases are TGTGCCAGCTCACCACCGTCCGTTGACGCCCGGAGGGGTGTCGATACCCAGTACTTC.

This clone appeared once. This chain joins TRBV5-1 and TRBJ1-2, with D tentatively TRBD1 (5 bases). V gave up 4 bases and J gave up 7 bases, with 17 bases separating them. Germline CDR1 SGHRS, CDR2 YFSETQ. CDR3 length equals 14 residues. CDR3 nucleotides: TGCGCCAGCAGCGCCCTGGGGGAATGGGGTGGCTACACCTTC. This translates into CASSALGEWGGYTF.

The rearrangement joins TRBV6-1 to TRBJ2-1; perhaps TRBD2 as D (6 bases). Trimming left V 1 base short and J 6 bases short, with 19 bases between. The CDR3 consists of 17 residues. Per germline, CDR1 MNHNS and CDR2 SASEGT. The CDR3 sequence: CASSEGVVGRGINEQFF. The CDR3 DNA is TGTGCCAGCAGTGAAGGGGTGGTAGGCCGCGGGATCAATGAGCAGTTCTTC.

The chain is built from TRBV6-5 and TRBJ1-2, with TRBD1 as a possible D gene (5 bases). This CDR3 contains 15 residues. Looked up from germline, CDR1 is MNHEY and CDR2 is SVGAGI. The V end was cut by 6 bases, the J end by 5 bases, with 19 bases between. This CDR3 reads CASSLGSQGAYGYTF. The CDR3 DNA is TGTGCCAGCAGCCTGGGGTCCCAGGGTGCATATGGCTACACCTTC.